These T cell receptor beta chains were read from a single sample in a study of regulatory T cells in long-lasting Graves disease. TCRdb re-called the multiplex PCR reads with MiXCR, one entry per CDR3 protein. The sample yields a few hundred thousand distinct CDR3 sequences, 23% seen once. The specimen comprised peripheral blood mononuclear cells (PBMCs), sampled when the disease was refractory, from a patient treated with antithyroid drugs. These receptors all stem from a female donor with Graves disease. The CDR3 runs from the conserved cysteine through the conserved F or W. D genes are given only for firm matches. Size values are once, few and many counts, or a class for expanded clones, and some rows have none.

.,.,TRBJ2-3,TRBV2,TGTGCCAGCAGCTCCGGGACAGATACGCAGTATTTT,CASSSGTDTQYF
.,.,TRBJ2-7,TRBV11-2,TGTGCCAGCAGCCAAGATCCGGGAGCTTTGAGCGAGCAGTACTTC,CASSQDPGALSEQYF
many,.,TRBJ2-2,TRBV11-2,TGTGCCAGCAGCCCGAGCTTAATGGTGGCGAACACCGGGGAGCTGTTTTTT,CASSPSLMVANTGELFF
few,.,TRBJ2-2,TRBV5-1,TGCGCCACCCCTAAGGAACAGAACACCGGGGAGCTGTTTTTT,CATPKEQNTGELFF
.,TRBD2,TRBJ2-5,TRBV6-5,TGTGCCAGCAGTTACTCGAGGACTAGCGGGAGCGAGACCCAGTACTTC,CASSYSRTSGSETQYF
.,TRBD2,TRBJ2-7,TRBV6-2/TRBV6-3,TGTGCCAGCAGTTATTCTAGCGGGAGTTTCTCCTACGAGCAGTACTTC,CASSYSSGSFSYEQYF
.,.,TRBJ1-4,TRBV5-5,TGTGCCAGCAGCTTTGGACCGGGGACTAATGAAAAACTGTTTTTT,CASSFGPGTNEKLFF
many,TRBD1,TRBJ1-4,TRBV7-9,TGTGCCAGCAGCCCATGGACAGGGGACTTGACTAATGAAAAACTGTTTTTT,CASSPWTGDLTNEKLFF
many,TRBD1,TRBJ2-2,TRBV28,TGTGCCAGCAGTTTTGGGACAGGGTACACCGGGGAGCTGTTTTTT,CASSFGTGYTGELFF
many,.,TRBJ2-4,TRBV2,TGTGCCAGCGGCCTTATTAGGACAGCCAAAAACATTCAGTACTTC,CASGLIRTAKNIQYF
few,.,TRBJ1-3,TRBV2,TGTGCCAGCAGTGAAAAAAGGGGGGTTGCTGGAAACACCATATATTTT,CASSEKRGVAGNTIYF
many,.,TRBJ1-1,TRBV2,TGTGCCAGCAGCATTCCAACTGGGGTGGGTGAAGCTTTCTTT,CASSIPTGVGEAFF
many,.,TRBJ1-5,TRBV6-1,TGTGCCAGCAGCGATGGGACACATAGCAATCAGCCCCAGCATTTT,CASSDGTHSNQPQHF
.,TRBD2,TRBJ2-1,TRBV28,TGTGCCAGCAGTCATACTAGCGGGTGGGTCAGGGATGAGCAGTTCTTC,CASSHTSGWVRDEQFF
.,.,TRBJ1-5,TRBV20-1,TGCAGTGCTAGGTTCCAGGCAGGGCAGCCCCAGCATTTT,CSARFQAGQPQHF
.,.,TRBJ1-1,TRBV5-5,TGTGCCAGCAGCCCCGGGGATGAAAGGCCCGGAGCTTTCTTT,CASSPGDERPGAFF
many,TRBD2,TRBJ2-7,TRBV20-1,TGCAGTGCTAGAGATGGTAGCGGGAGATACGAGCAGTACTTC,CSARDGSGRYEQYF
.,.,TRBJ2-7,TRBV3-1,TGTGCCAGCAGCCACCGGGACACGGGTCGGGAGCAGTACTTC,CASSHRDTGREQYF
once,.,TRBJ2-1,TRBV12-3/TRBV12-4,TGTGCCAGCAGACCCCTCACCTGGGGGTCCTACAATGAGCAGTTCTTC,CASRPLTWGSYNEQFF
few,TRBD1,TRBJ2-5,TRBV19,TGTGCCAGTAGTACTCTTGTTGGGACAGTTCTCATCGAGACCCAGTACTTC,CASSTLVGTVLIETQYF
.,.,TRBJ2-5,TRBV15,TGTGCCACCAGCAGTGAGGGGCACGAGACCCAGTACTTC,CATSSEGHETQYF
few,.,TRBJ2-5,TRBV5-1,TGCGCCAGCACCCAGGGCCCCGGCACAGAGACCCAGTACTTC,CASTQGPGTETQYF
.,.,TRBJ1-6,TRBV6-2/TRBV6-3,TGTGCCAGCAGTACTATGAAGAGCTCCTATAATCCACCCCTCCACTTT,CASSTMKSSYNPPLHF
.,.,TRBJ2-7,TRBV24-1,TGTGCCACCAGCCAGCCCGGGGGCGTAAACGAGCAGTACTTC,CATSQPGGVNEQYF
.,.,TRBJ2-7,TRBV29-1,TGCAGCGTTGAGTCCGAGGGGGACGAGCAGTACTTC,CSVESEGDEQYF
few,.,TRBJ2-1,TRBV4-3,TGCGCCAGCAGCCAAGAGGCTTCATTAGCCTACAATGAGCAGTTCTTC,CASSQEASLAYNEQFF
.,TRBD2,TRBJ2-5,TRBV5-6,TGTGCCAGCAGCTCGGGTGGGAGGGCCTTGGAGACCCAGTACTTC,CASSSGGRALETQYF
many,.,TRBJ2-5,TRBV2,TGTGCCAGCAGTGAAGGGTTACTAACGGGAGCCCAGTACTTC,CASSEGLLTGAQYF
.,.,TRBJ2-6,TRBV6-2/TRBV6-3,TGTGCCAGCAATGTTGGTGTGTCTGGGGCCAACGTCCTGACTTTC,CASNVGVSGANVLTF
many,.,TRBJ1-1,TRBV28,TGTGCCAGCACCCCCGGTAATGAGGGGAACACTGAAGCTTTCTTT,CASTPGNEGNTEAFF
many,.,TRBJ1-1,TRBV10-3,TGTGCCATCAGTGAGTCGGACCGGGACAATGATGAAGCTTTCTTT,CAISESDRDNDEAFF
few,TRBD2,TRBJ2-5,TRBV5-4,TGTGCCAGCAGCCGGGGTAAGGTAGCGGGAGAGGAGACCCAGTACTTC,CASSRGKVAGEETQYF
many,TRBD2,TRBJ2-3,TRBV10-3,TGTGCCATCAGTGAGGCGGGGGTGGGAGATACGCAGTATTTT,CAISEAGVGDTQYF
.,.,TRBJ2-1,TRBV24-1,TGTGCCACCAGTGATGCCCAATACAATGAGCAGTTCTTC,CATSDAQYNEQFF
.,.,TRBJ2-7,TRBV2,TGTGCCAGCAGTGAATTCCCCAGGAACCTCTACGAGCAGTACTTC,CASSEFPRNLYEQYF
few,.,TRBJ1-4,TRBV7-9,TGTGCCAGCAGCTTGGGCGTTGAAAAACTGTTTTTT,CASSLGVEKLFF
.,TRBD2,TRBJ2-4,TRBV7-8,TGTGCCAGCAGCTTAACGACTAGCGGGGTTCTAGCCAAAAACATTCAGTACTTC,CASSLTTSGVLAKNIQYF
.,TRBD1,TRBJ1-2,TRBV6-2/TRBV6-3,TGTGCCAGCAGTTACTTCGACAGGGAGGGAGGCTACACCTTC,CASSYFDREGGYTF
.,.,TRBJ2-7,TRBV6-5,TGTGCCAGCAGTTACTCTCAGGGATCTAACTACGAGCAGTACTTC,CASSYSQGSNYEQYF
many,.,TRBJ1-5,TRBV28,TGTGCCAGCAGTTTGTGGCAGGACTATAGCAATCAGCCCCAGCATTTT,CASSLWQDYSNQPQHF
.,TRBD2,TRBJ2-7,TRBV7-2,TGTGCCAGCAGCTTCGGGACTAGCGCGCCCTACGAGCAGTACTTC,CASSFGTSAPYEQYF
many,.,TRBJ1-3,TRBV2,TGTGCCAGCAGTGAAAATGGAAACACCATATATTTT,CASSENGNTIYF
many,.,TRBJ2-7,TRBV2,TGTGCCAGCAGGAGGTGGGGAGCCTACGAGCAGTACTTC,CASRRWGAYEQYF
.,TRBD1,TRBJ1-2,TRBV29-1,TGCAGCGTTTTAAAGCCGGGACAGGGGGCCGATGATGGCTACACCTTC,CSVLKPGQGADDGYTF
few,.,TRBJ1-1,TRBV2,TGTGCCAGCAGTTACGGCAGCACTGAAGCTTTCTTT,CASSYGSTEAFF
.,.,TRBJ1-3,TRBV28,TGTGCCAGCAGTTTACAGGGGTTAAGAAACACCATATATTTT,CASSLQGLRNTIYF
few,.,TRBJ1-3,TRBV28,TGTGCCAGCAGTTCTCCGGGGGGGGGAAACACCATATATTTT,CASSSPGGGNTIYF
few,.,TRBJ2-1,TRBV7-2,TGTGCCAGCATGCGGACCTCCTACAATGAGCAGTTCTTC,CASMRTSYNEQFF
.,.,TRBJ1-1,TRBV28,TGTGCCAGCAGTTTATTACAGGGTAAAACTGAAGCTTTCTTT,CASSLLQGKTEAFF
.,.,TRBJ1-1,TRBV7-2,TGTGCCAGCAGAGTGCAGATTCTCCACACTGAAGCTTTCTTT,CASRVQILHTEAFF
many,.,TRBJ1-6,TRBV6-1,TGTGCCAGCACCCGCCAAACATCACCCCTCCACTTT,CASTRQTSPLHF
.,.,TRBJ2-5,TRBV18,TGTGCCAGCTCATCGGGCGGGGAACAAGAGACCCAGTACTTC,CASSSGGEQETQYF
.,TRBD1,TRBJ2-1,TRBV20-1,TGCAGTGCTACCGGGACAGGGGGTAACAATGAGCAGTTCTTC,CSATGTGGNNEQFF
.,.,TRBJ2-1,TRBV28,TGTGCCAGTAGGGGTAGTCGGGTCGATGAGCAGTTCTTC,CASRGSRVDEQFF
few,.,TRBJ2-7,TRBV5-1,TGCGCCAGCAGCTGGAACGTGGGCAGCCCCAGCGACGAGCAGTACTTC,CASSWNVGSPSDEQYF
few,.,TRBJ1-2,TRBV27,TGTGCCAGCAGTTCAAGGGACTATTCTGGGAGTGGCTACACCTTC,CASSSRDYSGSGYTF
few,TRBD1,TRBJ2-7,TRBV28,TGTGCCAGCAGTCCCACAAGACAGGGGATGTACTACGAGCAGTACTTC,CASSPTRQGMYYEQYF